This TCR beta chain was documented in a study of tumor and adjacent non-tumor tissue in lung cancer. Study context: Histology: around twelve adenocarcinoma, a couple of squamous cell carcinoma, 1 small cell lung cancer. Stage I to III disease affected about nine men and 5 women aged about 31 to 80.

Overall study results and limits: Compared with tumor, normal lung showed significantly lower TCR diversity. In normal lung, the top 100 clones were significantly more dominant than in tumor.

Three rounds of nested PCR, following a modified ARM-PCR protocol, produced the TCRbeta library. TCRdb called the multiplex PCR reads again in MiXCR, with one record for every CDR3 protein. The sample has more than 85,000 distinct CDR3 sequences, 60% to 80% seen once. No cell sorting was done before RNA was extracted from the tissue. More than 3 cm separated this lung sample from the edge of the tumor. This clonotype occurred many times. No antigen is known for it. V dropped 3 bases and J dropped 2 bases, with 10 bases sitting between them. The CDR3 is 15 amino acids. The germline gives CDR1 MGHRA, CDR2 YSYEKL.

The sequenced sample consisted of distant non-tumor lung tissue. The TCR comes from a man aged 55 to 69 with non-small cell lung cancer. This chain uses TRBV4-1 with TRBJ1-4, with D uncertain. CDR3 nucleotides: TGCGCCAGCAGCCATCCGGAACGTACTAATGAAAAACTGTTTTTT. Protein sequence: CASSHPERTNEKLFF.